This TCR beta chain was retrieved from a study of T cells after yellow fever vaccination. This clonotype was found a few times. Its target is unknown. TCR cDNA, made by 5'RACE template switching, carried an added universal primer site and UMIs. TCRdb redid the calling of the 5' RACE reads with MiXCR, one entry per CDR3 protein. The sample records around 340,000 distinct CDR3 sequences, 7.5% to 9% being singletons. Broader study findings: On re-exposure, the response was weaker but peaked faster, at day 5 versus 15. The booster saw the reappearance of most primary-vaccination clones (96% CD4, roughly 90% CD8).

Germline CDR1 reads MNHEY; CDR2 reads SVGAGI. Trimming shortened V by 4 bases and J by 14 bases, and 18 bases separated the two germline ends. The CDR3 sequence is 13 residues long. This chain connects TRBV6-5 to TRBJ2-1, with D perhaps assigned TRBD1 or TRBD2 (5 bases each). The clonotype originates from a man between 18 and 35 years old who received the YFV17D yellow fever vaccine. The sample in question was PBMCs, obtained on the day of the first yellow fever vaccination. CDR3 protein: CASSWGPGLRKFF. CDR3 coding DNA: TGTGCCAGCAGTTGGGGACCGGGCTTAAGGAAGTTCTTC.